One and the same sample provided the 18 T cell receptor beta chains below, sequenced in a study of blood T cell repertoires in COVID-19 (dated by TCRdb to the early 2020s). Library prep was done by the immunoSEQ multiplex PCR assay. The table comes from immuneACCESS by way of TCRdb, which keeps in-frame sequences with V and J called. Part of the clones is missing from these tables; in studies checked, under half for an unresolved V gene and the rest for unknown reasons. Counted in this sample were 130,000 to 150,000 clones; about four fifths of them appeared once. Clones ranked in the top ten supply more than 2.5% of the sample. The sample taken for sequencing was peripheral blood. These receptors were taken from a woman aged 80 or older with acute or convalescent COVID-19.

The chain employs TRBV9 and TRBJ1-4, with D possibly being TRBD1 (6 bases). The germline V gene has CDR1 SGDLS and CDR2 YYNGEE. CDR3 length equals 13 residues. Trimming removed 8 bases from V and 6 bases from J, with 14 bases in between. The chain's CDR3 is CASQGLGDEKLFF. CDR3 bases: TGTGCCAGTCAGGGGCTGGGGGATGAAAAACTGTTTTTT.

The J gene is TRBJ1-2, the V gene TRBV4-1; 7 nucleotides match TRBD1. The V and J ends lost 2 bases and 4 bases, in that order; junction bases with no gene match: 7. Germline V lookup: CDR1 MGHRA, CDR2 YSYEKL. The CDR3 sequence is 15 residues long. CDR3 in amino acids: CASSQLQGIGYGYTF. In DNA form, the CDR3 reads TGCGCCAGCAGCCAATTACAGGGGATAGGCTATGGCTACACCTTC.

Written as DNA, the CDR3 is TGCAGCGCCGCCCAGGGCTACGAGCAGTACTTC. It translates to CSAAQGYEQYF. The chain uses TRBV29-1 and TRBJ2-7; D possibly corresponds to TRBD1 (5 bases). V gave up 7 bases and J gave up 3 bases, with 10 bases separating them. Germline V gene data show CDR1 as SQVTM and CDR2 as ANQGSEA. This CDR3 contains 11 residues.

This chain connects TRBV27 to TRBJ2-7, with a weak D call TRBD1 (6 bases). Trimming took 6 bases from V and 5 from J, leaving 17 bases between them. CDR1 is MNHEY and CDR2 is SMNVEV in the germline V gene (reference sequence). The CDR3 is 14 amino acids. The CDR3 loop is CASRPKQGINEQYF. CDR3 DNA: TGTGCCAGCAGACCTAAACAGGGTATAAACGAGCAGTACTTC.

This chain links TRBV27 with TRBJ1-1; no reliable D call. Germline V gives CDR1 MNHEY, CDR2 SMNVEV (reference sequence). The V end lost 6 bases, the J end lost 10 bases, and 12 bases lay between the germline ends. The CDR3 extends over 11 amino acids. CDR3 coding DNA: TGTGCCAGCAGCTACGGGTTCCTAGCTTTCTTT. Translating it yields CASSYGFLAFF.

The rearrangement uses TRBV18 and TRBJ1-6; 8 bases line up with TRBD1. The CDR3 is 15 residues long. Germline CDR1 KGHSH, CDR2 LQKENI. V lost 2 bases to trimming and J lost 10 bases; unmatched junction nucleotides: 7. The CDR3 sequence: CASSPDRGIGSPLHF. The CDR3 nucleotides are TGTGCCAGCTCACCAGACAGGGGTATAGGGTCACCCCTCCACTTT.

The chain employs TRBV12-5 and TRBJ1-1; 7 bases match TRBD1. The CDR3 is 14 residues long. Trimming removed 1 base from V and 11 bases from J; junction bases left unmatched: 10. The germline gives CDR1 LGHNT, CDR2 FRNRAP. The CDR3 loop reads CASGLARMGQLAFF. Written as DNA, the CDR3 is TGTGCTAGTGGTTTGGCCAGGATGGGACAGTTGGCTTTCTTT.

The gene calls are TRBV7-3 and TRBJ1-2, with D unclear. From germline, CDR1 is SGHTA and CDR2 FQGTGA. With 1 base removed from V and 2 bases from J, the gap between germline ends came to 8 bases. CDR3 length: 14 residues. CDR3 sequence: CASSLNRGNYGYTF. Written as DNA, the CDR3 is TGTGCCAGCAGCTTAAATCGCGGGAACTATGGCTACACCTTC.

The gene calls are TRBV5-3 and TRBJ1-5; weak D call: TRBD1 (5 bases). TRBV5-3 is marked as an open reading frame, function uncertain. This CDR3 contains 15 residues. V was pared by 0 bases and J by 1 base, with 8 bases between. CDR3 amino acids: CARSLGTISNQPQHF. For the CDR3, the DNA is TGTGCCAGAAGCTTGGGGACAATCAGCAATCAGCCCCAGCATTTT.

V and J are TRBV5-8 and TRBJ1-2; D may be TRBD1 (5 bases). Trimming took off 3 bases at V and 9 bases at J, with 9 bases between the two ends. The CDR3 has 11 amino acids. Germline V gives CDR1 SGHTS, CDR2 YDEGEE. The CDR3 loop is CASSYRFSYTF. The CDR3 coding sequence is TGTGCCAGCAGCTACAGGTTTAGCTACACCTTC. The entire variable domain, with the rest obtained from reference TRBV5-8 and TRBJ1-2, is as follows: EAGVTQSPTHLIKTRGQQATLRCSPISGHTSVYWYQQALGLGLQFLLWYDEGEERNRGNFPPRFSGRQFPNYSSELNVNALELEDSALYLCASSYRFSYTFGSGTRLTVV.

CDR3 nucleotides: TGTGCCAGCAGGACAGGGCGGACTGAAGCTTTCTTT. It encodes CASRTGRTEAFF. The rearrangement uses TRBV7-9 and TRBJ1-1; TRBD1 agrees at 7 bases. Per germline, CDR1 SEHNR and CDR2 FQNEAQ (reference sequence). CDR3 size: 12 residues. V was clipped by 6 bases and J by 5 bases; unmatched bases: 3.

This clone was detected a few times. The CDR3 loop reads CASSLGQGDTEAFF. The CDR3 DNA is TGTGCCAGCAGCCTGGGACAGGGTGACACTGAAGCTTTCTTT. The gene calls are TRBV7-3 and TRBJ1-1; 9 bases agree with TRBD1. Germline CDR1 is SGHTA and CDR2 is FQGTGA. V was clipped by 5 bases and J by 3 bases; unmatched bases: 4. This CDR3 contains 14 residues.

This clone was recorded only once. The chain links TRBV7-8 to TRBJ2-1; D may be TRBD2 (5 bases). The germline V and J ends were trimmed by 3 bases and 4 bases, with 7 bases remaining between them. There are 13 residues in the CDR3. The germline CDR1 and CDR2 sequences are SGHVS and FQNEAQ. The CDR3 here is CASSLREYNEQFF. The CDR3 DNA reads TGTGCCAGCAGCTTGAGGGAGTACAATGAGCAGTTCTTC.

The chain combines TRBV6-5 with TRBJ1-1; no clear D. The V end lost 0 bases, the J end lost 7 bases, and 15 bases lay between the germline ends. Germline CDR1 reads MNHEY; CDR2 reads SVGAGI. This CDR3 is 15 amino acids long. CDR3 residues: CASSYSSRGYGEAFF. The CDR3 DNA reads TGTGCCAGCAGTTACTCTAGTCGAGGGTACGGTGAAGCTTTCTTT.

The chain links TRBV5-6 to TRBJ2-4; D might be TRBD2 (6 bases). Germline CDR1 SGHDT, CDR2 YYEEEE. The CDR3 length is 17 residues. V was shortened by 0 bases and J by 1 base, with 14 bases between the two germline ends. The CDR3 is CASSLEGGATAKNIQYF. The CDR3 nucleotides read TGTGCCAGCAGCTTGGAGGGCGGGGCTACGGCCAAAAACATTCAGTACTTC.

The chain uses TRBV6-5 and TRBJ2-7, with 11 bases matching TRBD2. The CDR3 length is 15 residues. V shed 5 bases and J 0 bases; nucleotides not matched to a gene: 3. In germline, CDR1 is MNHEY, CDR2 SVGAGI. Written as DNA, the CDR3 is TGTGCCAGCAGTATTACTAGCGGGGGCTCCTACGAGCAGTACTTC. Its protein is CASSITSGGSYEQYF.

The J gene is TRBJ2-5, the V gene TRBV2; the match to TRBD2 covers 8 bases. V shed 9 bases, J shed 5 bases, and the junction held 11 bases outside the gene matches. This CDR3 is built from 14 residues. Germline lookup yields CDR1 SNHLY and CDR2 FYNNEI. The CDR3 region is CASSWSGGRETQYF. CDR3 bases: TGTGCCAGTTCCTGGAGCGGGGGCAGGGAGACCCAGTACTTC.

Here the CDR3 reads CSVWLGAGQGYGYTF. CDR3 coding DNA: TGCAGCGTTTGGCTCGGGGCGGGACAGGGCTATGGCTACACCTTC. The V gene is TRBV29-1, the J gene TRBJ1-2; 9 bases map to TRBD1. CDR3 size: 15 residues. Germline CDR1 and CDR2: SQVTM and ANQGSEA. Trimming at V came to 5 bases and at J to 4 bases, leaving 11 bases not matched to a gene.